The source of this T cell receptor beta chain is a study of cytomegalovirus exposure and HLA in healthy donors. There were likely unrecorded immune exposures, though donors were nominally healthy when sampled. PCR amplification relied on 60 Vbeta primers (plus 13 Jbeta primers). Produced via immunoSEQ multiplex PCR; TCRdb's table is partial and in-frame only. The repertoire holds 150,000 to 200,000 clones, with around 86% as singletons. This clone appeared a few times. What it binds is not known. Whole-study findings and limits: Sequence variants that were highly shared formed a cluster that was likely a sequencing artifact. As a later analysis showed, a missense DCLRE1C variant was linked to trimming of TCR beta V- and J-genes. Presence/absence analyses supposed approximately even sequencing depth among donors.

The material sequenced was PBMCs. The sequence was collected from a woman aged 50 to 60 in good health and CMV-seropositive.

This CDR3 reads CASSQVTGGRLGGELFF. In DNA form, the CDR3 reads TGCGCCAGCAGTCAGGTGACAGGGGGGCGGCTTGGCGGGGAGCTGTTTTTT. This chain uses TRBV23-1 with TRBJ2-2; TRBD1 aligns across 9 bases. TRBV23-1 is filed as an ORF, its function uncertain. The length of the CDR3 is 17 residues. The V gene end was trimmed by 3 bases and the J gene end by 7 bases; junction bases not matched to a gene: 12.